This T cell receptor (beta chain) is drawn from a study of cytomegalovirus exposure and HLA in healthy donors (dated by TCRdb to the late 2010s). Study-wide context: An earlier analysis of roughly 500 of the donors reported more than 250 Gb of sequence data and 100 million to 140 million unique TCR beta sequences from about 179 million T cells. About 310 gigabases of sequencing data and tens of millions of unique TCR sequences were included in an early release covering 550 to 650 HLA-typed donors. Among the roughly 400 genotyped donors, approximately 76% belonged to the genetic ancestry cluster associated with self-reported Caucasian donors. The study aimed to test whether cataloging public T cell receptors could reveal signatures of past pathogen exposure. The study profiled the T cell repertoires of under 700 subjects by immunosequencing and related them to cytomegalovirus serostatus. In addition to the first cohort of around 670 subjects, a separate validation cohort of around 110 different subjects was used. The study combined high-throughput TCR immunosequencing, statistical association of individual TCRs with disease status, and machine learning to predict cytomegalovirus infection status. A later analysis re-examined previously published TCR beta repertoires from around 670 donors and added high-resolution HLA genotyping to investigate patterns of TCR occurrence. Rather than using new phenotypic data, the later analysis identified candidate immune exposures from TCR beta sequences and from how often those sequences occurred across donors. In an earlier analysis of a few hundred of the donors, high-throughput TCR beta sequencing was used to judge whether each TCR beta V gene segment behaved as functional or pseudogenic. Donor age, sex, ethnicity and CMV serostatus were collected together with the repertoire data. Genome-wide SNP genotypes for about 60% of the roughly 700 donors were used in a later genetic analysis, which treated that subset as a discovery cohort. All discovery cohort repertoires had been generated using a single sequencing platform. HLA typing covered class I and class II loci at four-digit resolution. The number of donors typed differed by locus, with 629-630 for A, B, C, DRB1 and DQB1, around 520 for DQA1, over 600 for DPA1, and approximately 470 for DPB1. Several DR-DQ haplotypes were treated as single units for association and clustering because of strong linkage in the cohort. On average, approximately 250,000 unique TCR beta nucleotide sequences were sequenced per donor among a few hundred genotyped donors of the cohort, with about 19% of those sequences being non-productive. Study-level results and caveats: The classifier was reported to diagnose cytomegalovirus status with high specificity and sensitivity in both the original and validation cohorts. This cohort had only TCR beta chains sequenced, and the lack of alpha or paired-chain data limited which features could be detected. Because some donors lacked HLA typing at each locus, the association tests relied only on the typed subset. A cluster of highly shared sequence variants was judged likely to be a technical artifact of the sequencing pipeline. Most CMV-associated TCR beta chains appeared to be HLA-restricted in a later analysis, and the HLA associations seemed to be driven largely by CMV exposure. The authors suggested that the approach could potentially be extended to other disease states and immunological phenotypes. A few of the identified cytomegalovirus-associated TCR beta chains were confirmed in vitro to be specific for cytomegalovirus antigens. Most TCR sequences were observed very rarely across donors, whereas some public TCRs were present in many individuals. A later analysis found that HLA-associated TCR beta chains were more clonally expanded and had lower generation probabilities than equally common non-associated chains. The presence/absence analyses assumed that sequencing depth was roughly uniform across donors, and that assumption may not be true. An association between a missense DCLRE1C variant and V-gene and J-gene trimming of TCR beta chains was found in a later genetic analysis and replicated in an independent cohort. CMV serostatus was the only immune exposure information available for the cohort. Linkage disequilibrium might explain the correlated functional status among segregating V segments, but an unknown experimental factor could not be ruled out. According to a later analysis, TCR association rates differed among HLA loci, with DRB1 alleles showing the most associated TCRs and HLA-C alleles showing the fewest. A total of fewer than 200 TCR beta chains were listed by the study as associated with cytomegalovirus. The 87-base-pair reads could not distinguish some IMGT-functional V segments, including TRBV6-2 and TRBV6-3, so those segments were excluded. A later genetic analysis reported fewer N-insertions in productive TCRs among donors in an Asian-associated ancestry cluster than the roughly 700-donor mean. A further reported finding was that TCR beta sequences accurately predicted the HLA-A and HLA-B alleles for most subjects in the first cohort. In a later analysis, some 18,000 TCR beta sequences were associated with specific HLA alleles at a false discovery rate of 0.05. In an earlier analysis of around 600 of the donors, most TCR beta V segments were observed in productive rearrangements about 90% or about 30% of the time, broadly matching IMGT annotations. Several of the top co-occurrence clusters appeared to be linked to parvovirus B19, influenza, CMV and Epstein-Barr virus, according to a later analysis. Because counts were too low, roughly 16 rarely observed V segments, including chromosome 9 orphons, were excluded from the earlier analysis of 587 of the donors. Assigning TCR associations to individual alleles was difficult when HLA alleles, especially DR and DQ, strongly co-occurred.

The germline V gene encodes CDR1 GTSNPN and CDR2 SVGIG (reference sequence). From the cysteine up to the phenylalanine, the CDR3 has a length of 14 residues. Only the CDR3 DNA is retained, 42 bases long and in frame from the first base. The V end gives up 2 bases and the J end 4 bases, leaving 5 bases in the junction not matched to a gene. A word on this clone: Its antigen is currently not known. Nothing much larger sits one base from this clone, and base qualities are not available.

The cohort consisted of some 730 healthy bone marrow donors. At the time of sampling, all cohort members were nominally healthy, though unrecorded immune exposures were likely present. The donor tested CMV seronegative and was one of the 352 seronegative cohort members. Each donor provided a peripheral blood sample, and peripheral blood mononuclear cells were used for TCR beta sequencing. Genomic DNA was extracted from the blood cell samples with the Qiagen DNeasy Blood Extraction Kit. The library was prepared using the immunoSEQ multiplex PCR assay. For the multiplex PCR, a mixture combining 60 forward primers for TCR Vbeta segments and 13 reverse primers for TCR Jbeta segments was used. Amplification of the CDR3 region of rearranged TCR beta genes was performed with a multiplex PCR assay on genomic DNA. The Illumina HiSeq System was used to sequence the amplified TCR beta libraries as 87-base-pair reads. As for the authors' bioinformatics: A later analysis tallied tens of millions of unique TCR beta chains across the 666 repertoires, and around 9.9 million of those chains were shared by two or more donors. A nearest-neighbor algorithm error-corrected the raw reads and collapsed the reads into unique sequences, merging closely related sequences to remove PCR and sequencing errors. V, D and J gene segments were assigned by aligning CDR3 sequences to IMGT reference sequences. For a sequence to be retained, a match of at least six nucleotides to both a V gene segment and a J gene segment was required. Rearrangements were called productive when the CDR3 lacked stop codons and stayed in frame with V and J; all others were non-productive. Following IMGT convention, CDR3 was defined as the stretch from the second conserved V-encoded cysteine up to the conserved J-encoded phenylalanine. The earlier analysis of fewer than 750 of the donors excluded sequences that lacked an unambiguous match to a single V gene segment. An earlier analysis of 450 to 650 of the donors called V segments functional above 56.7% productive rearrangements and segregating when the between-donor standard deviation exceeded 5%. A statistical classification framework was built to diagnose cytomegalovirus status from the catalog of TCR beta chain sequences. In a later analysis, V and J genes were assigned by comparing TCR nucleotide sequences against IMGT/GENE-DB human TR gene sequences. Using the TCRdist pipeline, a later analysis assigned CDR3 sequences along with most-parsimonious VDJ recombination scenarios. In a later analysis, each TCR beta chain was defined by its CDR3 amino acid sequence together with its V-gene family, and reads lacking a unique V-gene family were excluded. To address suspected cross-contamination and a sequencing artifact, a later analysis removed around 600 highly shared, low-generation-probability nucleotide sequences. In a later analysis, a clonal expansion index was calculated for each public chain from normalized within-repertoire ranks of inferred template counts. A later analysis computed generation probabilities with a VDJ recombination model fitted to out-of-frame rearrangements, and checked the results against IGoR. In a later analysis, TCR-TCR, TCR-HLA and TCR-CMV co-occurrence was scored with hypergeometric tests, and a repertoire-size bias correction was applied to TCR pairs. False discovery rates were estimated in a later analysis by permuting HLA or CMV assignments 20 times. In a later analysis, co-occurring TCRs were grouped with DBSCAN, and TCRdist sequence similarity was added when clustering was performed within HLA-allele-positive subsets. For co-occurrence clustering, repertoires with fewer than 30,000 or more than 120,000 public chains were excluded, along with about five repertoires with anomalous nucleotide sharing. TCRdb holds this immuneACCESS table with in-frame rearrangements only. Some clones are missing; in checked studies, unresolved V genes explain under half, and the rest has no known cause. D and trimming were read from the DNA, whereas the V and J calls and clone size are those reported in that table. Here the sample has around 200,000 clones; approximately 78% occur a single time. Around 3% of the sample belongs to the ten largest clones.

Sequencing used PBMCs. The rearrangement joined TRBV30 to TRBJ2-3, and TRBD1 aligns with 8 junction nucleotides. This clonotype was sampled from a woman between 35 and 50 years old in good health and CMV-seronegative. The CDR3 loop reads CAWSLDRGADTQYF. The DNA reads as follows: TGTGCCTGGAGTTTAGACAGGGGTGCAGATACGCAGTATTTT.